The clone carrying this T cell receptor (beta chain) came up many times. Its specificity is not known. The sample belongs to a study of T-cell reconstitution after alpha-beta-depleted transplantation in children. Study observations and caveats: Certain patients had high TCRbeta diversity at day 60, and it came from recipient T cells and thymic progenitors that survived. Several hundred graft clones that had expanded were reportedly the source of alpha-beta T cells about two months after transplant. Diversity and T-cell counts at one year after transplant derived mostly from new T cells.

The TCRbeta library incorporated unique molecular identifiers. TCRdb independently ran MiXCR on the PCR reads; one entry per CDR3 protein. The top ten hold 10% to 13% of the sample, which has 95,000 to 150,000 distinct CDR3 sequences, roughly 23% seen once. This CDR3 comprises 15 residues. The germline gives CDR1 DFQATT, CDR2 SNEGSKA (reference sequence). Deletions cut 6 bases from V and 6 bases from J, with 21 bases between. The chain employs TRBV20-1 and TRBJ2-1, with D unclear. This TCR came from a male patient between 2 and 10 years old who had a stem cell transplant for chronic granulomatous disease, so the T cells may come from the graft donor. The specimen was PBMCs, mostly from graft donor cells, collected 180 days after TCRalphabeta/CD19-depleted stem cell transplant. CDR3 nucleotides: TGCAGTGCCATCATGGGATACAACCTCGGCAATGAGCAGTTCTTC. This encodes CSAIMGYNLGNEQFF.